This T cell receptor beta chain emerged from a study of blood T cell repertoires in COVID-19. Study-level information: The United States, Italy and Spain supplied acute and convalescent COVID-19 samples. From T cells, B-cell-depleted T cells, or PBMCs came the material, which was cDNA or gDNA.

The CDR3 has 14 residues. V dropped 5 bases and J dropped 5; count of bases not matched to a gene: 5. CDR1 LNHDA and CDR2 SQIVND come from the germline V gene (reference sequence). Sequenced by immunoSEQ multiplex PCR; TCRdb stores in-frame clones only, minus some. Among approximately 78,000 clones listed, roughly 88% were seen once. The specimen sequenced was peripheral blood. The receptor's source is a man aged 50 to 60 with acute or convalescent COVID-19. The chain couples TRBV19 to TRBJ1-2, with TRBD1 identical over 10 bases. CDR3 bases: TGTGCCAGTAGTGTCATGGGACAGGGGTATGGCTACACCTTC. This translates into CASSVMGQGYGYTF.